Sequencing of this TCR beta chain was carried out in a study of monozygotic twins with inflammatory bowel disease. With the 5' RACE reads reprocessed, TCRdb shows one record per CDR3 protein and no DNA. The repertoire table contains about 330,000 distinct CDR3 sequences. Germline-derived CDR1 and CDR2 are GTSNPN and SVGIG (reference sequence). The CDR3 totals 14 residues. Whole blood, unsorted for T cells, was the source of total RNA. The rearrangement joins TRBV30 to TRBJ1-3; TCRdb calls TRBD1, which cannot be checked without DNA. This clonotype originated in a human donor with ulcerative colitis or Crohn's disease, or a healthy co-twin of an affected twin (not recorded which). The sample consisted of blood. This CDR3 is CAWSWDSLGNTIYF.